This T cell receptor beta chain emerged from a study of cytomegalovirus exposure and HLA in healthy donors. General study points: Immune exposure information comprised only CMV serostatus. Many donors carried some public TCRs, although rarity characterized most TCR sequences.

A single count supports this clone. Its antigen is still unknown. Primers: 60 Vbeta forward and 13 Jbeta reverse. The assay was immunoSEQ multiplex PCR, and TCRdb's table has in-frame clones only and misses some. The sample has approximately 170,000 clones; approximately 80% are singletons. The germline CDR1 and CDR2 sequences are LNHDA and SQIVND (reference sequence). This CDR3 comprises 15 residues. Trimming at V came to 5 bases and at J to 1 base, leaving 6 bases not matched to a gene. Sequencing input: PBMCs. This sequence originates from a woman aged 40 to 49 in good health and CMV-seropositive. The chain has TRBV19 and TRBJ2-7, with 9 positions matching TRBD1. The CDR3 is CASSLLGQGSYEQYF. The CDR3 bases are TGTGCCAGTAGTTTGTTAGGACAGGGGTCCTACGAGCAGTACTTC.